Listed below are T cell receptor beta chains from one sample, sequenced in a study of blood T cell repertoires in COVID-19. Produced via immunoSEQ multiplex PCR; TCRdb's table is partial and in-frame only. The table lists about 140,000 clones, around 82% of them singletons. Sequencing input: peripheral blood. These receptors all stem from a woman in her fifties or sixties with acute or convalescent COVID-19. Both conserved end residues are part of each CDR3. The order of the fields is J gene, D gene, V gene, clone size, CDR3 protein, CDR3 DNA. The D gene is left open where the match is weak. A clone size is listed for some rows: how often the clone was seen (once, few, many), or a class if it is expanded.

j_gene: TRBJ2-1; d_gene: -; v_gene: TRBV6-2/TRBV6-3; abundance: -; CDR3aa: CASSYSEVNYNEQFF; CDR3nt: TGTGCCAGCAGTTACTCGGAGGTAAACTACAATGAGCAGTTCTTC
j_gene: TRBJ2-1; d_gene: -; v_gene: TRBV28; abundance: -; CDR3aa: CASSLLDNEQFF; CDR3nt: TGTGCCAGCAGTTTACTAGACAATGAGCAGTTCTTC
j_gene: TRBJ1-3; d_gene: -; v_gene: TRBV10-2; abundance: -; CDR3aa: CASSETGGEFSGNTIYF; CDR3nt: TGCGCCAGCAGTGAAACGGGCGGGGAGTTCTCTGGAAACACCATATATTTT
j_gene: TRBJ2-7; d_gene: TRBD2; v_gene: TRBV12-5; abundance: -; CDR3aa: CASGLAGAYEQYF; CDR3nt: TGTGCTAGTGGACTAGCGGGAGCCTACGAGCAGTACTTC
j_gene: TRBJ2-1; d_gene: -; v_gene: TRBV24-1; abundance: -; CDR3aa: CATSDPRLGTRDLNEQFF; CDR3nt: TGTGCCACCAGTGATCCTCGGTTAGGGACTCGCGACCTCAATGAGCAGTTCTTC
j_gene: TRBJ2-1; d_gene: -; v_gene: TRBV24-1; abundance: -; CDR3aa: CATSERGYTRNEQFF; CDR3nt: TGTGCCACCAGTGAACGGGGGTACACGAGAAATGAGCAGTTCTTC
j_gene: TRBJ1-2; d_gene: -; v_gene: TRBV6-4; abundance: -; CDR3aa: CASKIPIYRRNYGYTF; CDR3nt: TGTGCCAGCAAAATCCCAATCTATCGGAGGAACTATGGCTACACCTTC
j_gene: TRBJ2-6; d_gene: TRBD2; v_gene: TRBV4-3; abundance: -; CDR3aa: CASSQLLAGVGANVLTF; CDR3nt: TGCGCCAGCAGCCAACTACTAGCGGGAGTTGGGGCCAACGTCCTGACTTTC
j_gene: TRBJ1-4; d_gene: -; v_gene: TRBV4-1; abundance: -; CDR3aa: CASSQVQGISEKLFF; CDR3nt: TGCGCCAGCAGCCAAGTTCAGGGAATAAGTGAAAAACTGTTTTTT
j_gene: TRBJ1-6; d_gene: -; v_gene: TRBV4-3; abundance: -; CDR3aa: CASSQEVGGVGSPLHF; CDR3nt: TGCGCCAGCAGCCAAGAAGTCGGGGGAGTGGGTTCACCCCTCCACTTT
j_gene: TRBJ1-1; d_gene: TRBD1; v_gene: TRBV19; abundance: once; CDR3aa: CASSDPGTVMNTEAFF; CDR3nt: TGTGCCAGTAGTGACCCCGGGACAGTAATGAACACTGAAGCTTTCTTT
j_gene: TRBJ2-7; d_gene: TRBD2; v_gene: TRBV5-1; abundance: -; CDR3aa: CASSLASGRGYEQYF; CDR3nt: TGCGCCAGCAGCTTGGCTAGCGGGAGGGGGTACGAGCAGTACTTC